The T cell receptor (beta chain) under discussion was sequenced for a study of blood T cell repertoires in COVID-19. As handled by the study authors: Using reference gene primer amplification, nucleated cell counts were estimated. Data came from immunoSEQ multiplex PCR; TCRdb stores just in-frame clones and leaves some out. V, J and clone size are those of that table, while D and trimming were read from the DNA. The sample lists about 670,000 clones, 70% to 90% seen once, with 0.2% to 0.3% in the top ten. The length of the CDR3 is 14 residues. V was shortened by 3 bases and J by 8 bases, with 17 bases between the two germline ends. Germline-derived CDR1 and CDR2 are SGDLS and YYNGEE.

This clonotype was obtained from a woman under 30 with acute or convalescent COVID-19. This chain links TRBV9 with TRBJ1-2; D may be TRBD1 (6 bases). The material sequenced was peripheral blood. The CDR3 loop reads CASSGEDRRSGYTF. The DNA of the CDR3 is TGTGCCAGCAGCGGCGAGGACAGAAGGTCCGGCTACACCTTC.